The clone carrying this TCR beta chain came up a few times. The data belong to a study of cytomegalovirus exposure and HLA in healthy donors. Primers included in the PCR were 60 Vbeta and 13 Jbeta primers. Produced via immunoSEQ multiplex PCR; TCRdb's table is partial and in-frame only. This sample has 100,000 to 150,000 clones, with 83% found just once. Sequencing was performed on PBMCs. The receptor comes from a man aged 35-49 years in good health and CMV-seronegative.

The CDR3 here is CASSIREDRGYGYTF. CDR3 DNA: TGTGCCAGCAGCATACGGGAAGATCGGGGCTATGGCTACACCTTC. V gene TRBV9 combines with J gene TRBJ1-2; D not resolved. This CDR3 has 15 amino acids. The germline CDR1 and CDR2 sequences are SGDLS and YYNGEE. The V and J ends lost 4 bases and 4 bases respectively, with 17 bases between them.